This paragraph reports one T cell receptor (beta chain). Antigen specificity is unknown. Gene names are mouse gene names. The CDR3 end falls 1 residue outside the read, so it is completed with the germline J gene. Assay: immunoSEQ multiplex PCR; the TCRdb copy retains only in-frame clones and omits some. The sample lists roughly 45,000 clones; around 67% were seen once. This record comes from a study of tissue T cells after allogeneic stem cell transplantation. Study outcomes and limitations: The study did not identify alloreactive or antigen-specific tissue TCRs, and some clones might be persisting host cells. Shared clones across patients were few; motif clustering revealed tissue-specific shared signatures.

In germline, CDR1 is LGHNA, CDR2 YNLKQL (reference sequence). The CDR3 is 15 residues long. The V segment lost 4 bases and the J segment 3 bases; nucleotides outside the gene matches: 6. The genes are TRBV5 and TRBJ2-3, with 8 bases matching TRBD2. This receptor was obtained from a pool of C57BL/6 mice in good health. Sequenced material: sorted cells pooled from one or two spleens. The DNA read from the CDR3 is TGTGCCAGCAGCCCAGACTGGGGCCTAGCAGAAACGCTGTAT. Translation: CASSPDWGLAETLY. In full, the CDR3 reads CASSPDWGLAETLYF.